The 5 T cell receptor beta chains given below trace back to one sample, sequenced in a study of prognosis after radiotherapy for stage I lung cancer. The study amplified the TCR beta CDR3 region from genomic DNA. This amplification was carried out by two rounds of multiplex PCR. Individual primers that were specific to each TRBV and TRBJ gene served in first-round PCR. TCRdb passed the multiplex PCR reads through MiXCR, listing each CDR3 protein once. The repertoire holds roughly 11,000 distinct CDR3 sequences, with about a third as singletons. The sample in question was PBMCs, obtained before or after stereotactic body radiation therapy (not recorded which). The receptor set was obtained from a donor aged 50 or older with non-small cell lung cancer.

This clonotype is medium-sized by share. The genes are TRBV12-3 or TRBV12-4 and TRBJ2-1; perhaps D is TRBD1 or TRBD2 (10 bases each). Trimming stripped 2 bases from V and 1 base from J, with 36 bases between. This CDR3 is built from 24 residues. The CDR3 coding sequence is TGTGCCAGCAGTTTACCCCTGGGGGGACAGGGGATTACTAGCGGGAACCAATCCTACAATGAGCAGTTCTTC. Its protein is CASSLPLGGQGITSGNQSYNEQFF.

This clonotype has a count of ten or more. The chain couples TRBV5-1 to TRBJ1-3; 8 nucleotides align to TRBD1. Germline-derived CDR1 and CDR2 are SGHRS and YFSETQ. CDR3 length equals 16 residues. Trimming removed 4 bases from V and 0 bases from J; junction bases left unmatched: 6. CDR3 nucleotide sequence: TGCGCCAGCAGCAGAGGACAGGGATCCTCTGGAAACACCATATATTTT. Translation gives CASSRGQGSSGNTIYF.

This clonotype was recorded at least ten times. The chain employs TRBV3-1 and TRBJ2-5; D remains ambiguous. Germline loops: CDR1 LGHDT, CDR2 YNNKEL (reference sequence). Trimming left V 3 bases short and J 6 bases short, with 5 bases between. The CDR3 covers 11 residues. Written as DNA, the CDR3 is TGTGCCAGCAGCCAGGAACAGACCCAGTACTTC. Translating it yields CASSQEQTQYF.

The chain employs TRBV28 and TRBJ2-1; perhaps TRBD2 as D (5 bases). CDR3 length: 14 residues. V shed 7 bases and J shed 2 bases, with 12 bases lying between them. From germline, CDR1 is MDHEN and CDR2 SYDVKM. The CDR3 DNA reads as TGTGCCAGCATGGGTGGGAGCACCTACAATGAGCAGTTCTTC. This encodes CASMGGSTYNEQFF.

For this clonotype: An end of the junction differs from the germline gene, which may be a read error. The J gene is TRBJ1-2, the V gene TRBV30; the match to TRBD1 covers 7 bases. Per the germline V gene, CDR1 is GTSNPN and CDR2 is SVGIG (reference sequence). The CDR3 contains 15 residues. DNA for the CDR3: TGTGCCTGGAGTGTATCGACAGGGACAATACATGGCCACACCTTC. Protein product: CAWSVSTGTIHGHTF.